The rows below give T cell receptor beta chains drawn from one sample of a study of beta chain features in type 1 diabetes. Profiled with immunoSEQ multiplex PCR; TCRdb holds only in-frame clones, not every one. The sample includes about 180,000 clones, about 13% of them seen just once. Sequenced input: central memory CD4+ T cells from blood. Receptor source: a woman aged 18-29 years in good health. CDR3s leave out the opening cysteine and the closing phenylalanine or tryptophan. Fields, in order: D gene, V gene, J gene, CDR3 protein. The D gene is left open where the match is weak.

D gene: NA; V gene: TRBV18; J gene: TRBJ1-5; CDR3 protein: ASSPSSGWRNQPQH
D gene: TRBD2; V gene: TRBV7-9; J gene: TRBJ2-1; CDR3 protein: ASSGRLAGTPAEQF
D gene: NA; V gene: TRBV5-1; J gene: TRBJ2-1; CDR3 protein: ASSLASVYEQF
D gene: TRBD2; V gene: TRBV6-6; J gene: TRBJ2-5; CDR3 protein: ASSSSGGKETQY
D gene: NA; V gene: TRBV11-2; J gene: TRBJ1-2; CDR3 protein: ASSLEGLQRGRSYGYT
D gene: NA; V gene: TRBV25-1; J gene: TRBJ1-5; CDR3 protein: ASSELGAGNQPQH
D gene: NA; V gene: TRBV7-6; J gene: TRBJ2-3; CDR3 protein: ASSRVLATDTQY
D gene: NA; V gene: TRBV9; J gene: TRBJ1-1; CDR3 protein: ASSVVQGLAEAF
D gene: NA; V gene: TRBV10-3; J gene: TRBJ2-5; CDR3 protein: AISDGERQETQY
D gene: TRBD1; V gene: TRBV6-5; J gene: TRBJ1-1; CDR3 protein: ASSSPRQGSNTEAF
D gene: NA; V gene: TRBV2; J gene: TRBJ2-5; CDR3 protein: ASSESRARETQY
D gene: TRBD2; V gene: TRBV18; J gene: TRBJ2-7; CDR3 protein: ASSPGTSGFDEQY
D gene: NA; V gene: TRBV2; J gene: TRBJ2-1; CDR3 protein: ASSDSGEII
D gene: TRBD1; V gene: TRBV4-3; J gene: TRBJ1-4; CDR3 protein: ASSPQQGEGEKLF
D gene: NA; V gene: TRBV2; J gene: TRBJ2-3; CDR3 protein: ASSELGLADTQY
D gene: TRBD2; V gene: TRBV7-2; J gene: TRBJ2-1; CDR3 protein: ASSFHSGILEQF
D gene: NA; V gene: TRBV14; J gene: TRBJ2-3; CDR3 protein: ASSQDLRGTGAGDTQY
D gene: NA; V gene: TRBV29-1; J gene: TRBJ2-7; CDR3 protein: SVDLGAHEQY
D gene: TRBD2; V gene: TRBV10-3; J gene: TRBJ2-5; CDR3 protein: AISAPGGSETQY
D gene: TRBD2; V gene: TRBV30; J gene: TRBJ2-1; CDR3 protein: AWSPGVSGRNEQF
D gene: NA; V gene: TRBV5-1; J gene: TRBJ2-3; CDR3 protein: ASSLPGVGGGTDTQY
D gene: NA; V gene: TRBV18; J gene: TRBJ2-1; CDR3 protein: ASSPVLASSSYNEQF
D gene: TRBD1; V gene: TRBV6-5; J gene: TRBJ1-2; CDR3 protein: ASSYKPGGVNYGYT
D gene: TRBD2; V gene: TRBV28; J gene: TRBJ2-1; CDR3 protein: ASSHGLAGVTYNEQF
D gene: TRBD2; V gene: TRBV2; J gene: TRBJ2-1; CDR3 protein: ASSVTGGYNEQF
D gene: NA; V gene: TRBV5-6; J gene: TRBJ2-2; CDR3 protein: ASSLFGFGGELF
D gene: TRBD1; V gene: TRBV6-6; J gene: TRBJ1-2; CDR3 protein: ASSPGTGGDYGYT
D gene: NA; V gene: TRBV18; J gene: TRBJ1-1; CDR3 protein: ASSPGGTANTEAF
D gene: TRBD1; V gene: TRBV18; J gene: TRBJ2-7; CDR3 protein: ASSPRGTGSSYEQY
D gene: NA; V gene: TRBV25-1; J gene: TRBJ1-2; CDR3 protein: ASRGAGYGYT
D gene: NA; V gene: TRBV7-2; J gene: TRBJ2-3; CDR3 protein: ASSKGVGTQY
D gene: TRBD1; V gene: TRBV7-2; J gene: TRBJ2-2; CDR3 protein: ASSSYRGTGELF
D gene: NA; V gene: TRBV25-1; J gene: TRBJ2-3; CDR3 protein: ASSREFADTQY
D gene: TRBD2; V gene: TRBV7-9; J gene: TRBJ2-5; CDR3 protein: ASSLARIAGVSKTQY
D gene: NA; V gene: TRBV11-2; J gene: TRBJ1-5; CDR3 protein: ASSLMGSLSNQPQH
D gene: NA; V gene: TRBV5-1; J gene: TRBJ1-4; CDR3 protein: ASSLGQDEKLF
D gene: NA; V gene: TRBV18; J gene: TRBJ2-2; CDR3 protein: ASSPGEGLSTGELF
D gene: NA; V gene: TRBV30; J gene: TRBJ1-5; CDR3 protein: AWSVQENQPQH
D gene: NA; V gene: TRBV9; J gene: TRBJ2-1; CDR3 protein: ASSSRGSKQF
D gene: NA; V gene: TRBV29-1; J gene: TRBJ2-6; CDR3 protein: SVGESGANVLT
D gene: NA; V gene: TRBV4-2; J gene: TRBJ2-5; CDR3 protein: ASSPHRQGGETQY
D gene: TRBD2; V gene: TRBV4-2; J gene: TRBJ2-7; CDR3 protein: ASSPLLAGGHEQY
D gene: TRBD2; V gene: TRBV5-1; J gene: TRBJ2-7; CDR3 protein: ASRLTSGEQY
D gene: NA; V gene: TRBV29-1; J gene: TRBJ2-1; CDR3 protein: SAPSEGVEQF
D gene: TRBD1; V gene: TRBV4-2; J gene: TRBJ1-2; CDR3 protein: ASSQVGQVSPNYGYT
D gene: TRBD2; V gene: TRBV7-2; J gene: TRBJ2-1; CDR3 protein: ASSHRSAGTSINEQF
D gene: NA; V gene: TRBV9; J gene: TRBJ1-2; CDR3 protein: ASSVEGQGSGYT
D gene: TRBD2; V gene: TRBV4-1; J gene: TRBJ2-7; CDR3 protein: ASSPGLVQSSYEQY
D gene: NA; V gene: TRBV27; J gene: TRBJ1-1; CDR3 protein: ASSSTRAVWDTEAF
D gene: TRBD1; V gene: TRBV27; J gene: TRBJ1-4; CDR3 protein: ASSLSGQSEKLF
D gene: TRBD1; V gene: TRBV29-1; J gene: TRBJ2-7; CDR3 protein: SVAGTGGSSYEQY
D gene: TRBD1; V gene: TRBV28; J gene: TRBJ2-1; CDR3 protein: ASRVSGQVERV
D gene: NA; V gene: TRBV19; J gene: TRBJ1-1; CDR3 protein: ASNPTQGNTEAF
D gene: NA; V gene: TRBV7-2; J gene: TRBJ1-2; CDR3 protein: ASSSVNNYGYT
D gene: TRBD2; V gene: TRBV28; J gene: TRBJ2-2; CDR3 protein: ASSSISGKGAGELF
D gene: TRBD1; V gene: TRBV2; J gene: TRBJ1-2; CDR3 protein: ASSGDSWNRGNYGYT
D gene: TRBD2; V gene: TRBV10-3; J gene: TRBJ2-3; CDR3 protein: AISDGTSGSTDTQY
D gene: NA; V gene: TRBV9; J gene: TRBJ1-5; CDR3 protein: ALIRCAMEPQH
D gene: NA; V gene: TRBV6-1; J gene: TRBJ1-3; CDR3 protein: ASGVASGNTIY
D gene: TRBD1; V gene: TRBV4-1; J gene: TRBJ1-3; CDR3 protein: ASSPGTGSSGNTIY